Each of the 21 T cell receptor beta chains below was sequenced from the same sample in a study of blood T cells in healthy people across ages. A second PCR, run for 7 to 11 cycles, used a sample-barcoded 5' primer plus a J-beta primer mix. TCRdb passed the 5' RACE reads through MiXCR, listing each CDR3 protein once. The sample holds some 790,000 distinct CDR3 sequences; about 28% are singletons and the top ten take roughly 17%. Input material: blood. The source of these receptors is a woman older than 75 in good health.

In its sample, this clonotype was seen many times. The V gene is TRBV29-1, the J gene TRBJ2-3; 7 positions match TRBD1. CDR3 length: 13 amino acids. The germline V gene encodes CDR1 SQVTM and CDR2 ANQGSEA. V shed 8 bases, J shed 0 bases, and the junction held 5 bases outside the gene matches. CDR3 coding DNA: TGCAGCCGCGAGGGGGCTAGCACAGATACGCAGTATTTT. Translated: CSREGASTDTQYF.

The gene calls are TRBV27 and TRBJ2-3; TRBD1 is a possible D gene (5 bases). Germline-derived CDR1 and CDR2 are MNHEY and SMNVEV (reference sequence). Between the trimmed V and J ends, which lost 2 bases and 2 bases, there was a span of 14 bases. This CDR3 is built from 16 residues. CDR3 in DNA: TGTGCCAGCAGTTTAATCCAGGGAATGTACACAGATACGCAGTATTTT. The encoded protein is CASSLIQGMYTDTQYF.

This sequence joins TRBV4-3 and TRBJ1-2; TRBD1 agrees at 7 bases. CDR1 and CDR2 from the germline V gene are LGHNA and YSLEER. The trim removed 4 bases at V and 4 bases at J, leaving 6 bases unmatched. CDR3 size: 14 residues. The CDR3 DNA follows: TGCGCCAGCAGCCGACAGGGTGGGGGCTATGGCTACACCTTC. Protein: CASSRQGGGYGYTF.

This clonotype was counted ten times or more. The CDR3 sequence is CASSFKGTEAFF. CDR3 nucleotides: TGTGCCAGCAGTTTTAAAGGGACTGAAGCTTTCTTT. This chain uses TRBV12-3 or TRBV12-4 with TRBJ1-1, with D unresolved. Between the trimmed V and J ends, which lost 3 bases and 5 bases, there was a span of 7 bases. CDR3 size: 12 residues.

This clonotype was recorded only once. The chain carries TRBV3-1 and TRBJ2-4; D ambiguous. CDR3 length equals 16 residues. Trimming took 5 bases from V and 0 from J, leaving 14 bases between them. From germline, CDR1 is LGHDT and CDR2 YNNKEL (reference sequence). CDR3 in amino acids: CASSSSRVIAKNIQYF. The CDR3 region has the DNA TGTGCCAGCAGCTCCAGCCGGGTGATAGCCAAAAACATTCAGTACTTC.

This clonotype appeared many times. This chain connects TRBV27 to TRBJ1-2, with 8 bases identical to TRBD1. Trimming at V came to 5 bases and at J to 5 bases, leaving 10 bases not matched to a gene. The CDR3 spans 15 residues. Germline V gene sequence: CDR1 MNHEY, CDR2 SMNVEV (reference sequence). CDR3 coding DNA: TGTGCCAGCAGTATCAAACACAGGGGGATTTATGGCTACACCTTC. It yields the protein CASSIKHRGIYGYTF.

This clonotype has just a few counts. V usage is TRBV7-2 and J usage is TRBJ2-2, with a possible D match to TRBD1 (5 bases). Trimming stripped 4 bases from V and 1 base from J, with 10 bases between. The CDR3 is 15 amino acids. Germline V gene data show CDR1 as SGHTA and CDR2 as FQGNSA. The DNA for the CDR3 is TGTGCCAGCAGCTATGACAGTCTGAACACCGGGGAGCTGTTTTTT. Its protein product is CASSYDSLNTGELFF.

The CDR3 region is CSARVASSYNEQFF. In DNA, the CDR3 is TGCAGTGCTAGGGTGGCTAGCTCCTACAATGAGCAGTTCTTC. The chain uses TRBV20-1 and TRBJ2-1; D remains ambiguous. Germline values: CDR1 DFQATT, CDR2 SNEGSKA (reference sequence). This CDR3 has 14 amino acids. The V end lost 3 bases, the J end lost 0 bases, and 9 bases lay between the germline ends.

This clonotype has more than one count but fewer than ten. V is TRBV15 and J is TRBJ1-1; D is perhaps TRBD1 (6 bases). Germline loops: CDR1 LNHNV, CDR2 YYDKDF (reference sequence). CDR3 length equals 13 residues. Trimming stripped 6 bases from V and 4 bases from J, with 12 bases between. CDR3 region: CATRNRAGTEAFF. CDR3 nucleotide sequence: TGTGCCACCAGGAACAGGGCGGGCACTGAAGCTTTCTTT.

In regard to this clonotype: This could be a read error, since a much larger clone is one nucleotide away. V usage is TRBV7-7 and J usage is TRBJ2-5; 9 bases fit TRBD1. The CDR3 is 15 amino acids. CDR1 SSHAT and CDR2 FNYEAQ come from the germline V gene (reference sequence). The DNA for the CDR3 is TGTGCTAGCAGCTCACAGGGGGCCGCCCGTGAGACCCAGTACTTC. Protein product: CASSSQGAARETQYF.

This clonotype was found many times. The chain employs TRBV20-1 and TRBJ2-3; TRBD2 agrees at 10 bases. Unmatched junction bases numbered 10, after V lost 6 bases and J lost 1 base. CDR3 length equals 16 residues. Germline V CDR1 and CDR2: DFQATT, SNEGSKA (reference sequence). The CDR3 sequence is CSALNPTSGGTDTQYF. The CDR3 nucleotides are TGCAGTGCCCTCAACCCTACTAGCGGGGGCACAGATACGCAGTATTTT.

This clonotype occurred many times. The chain couples TRBV7-9 to TRBJ2-6; D tentatively fits TRBD1 or TRBD2 (6 bases each). Trimming took 1 base from V and 1 from J, leaving 17 bases between them. The germline gives CDR1 SEHNR, CDR2 FQNEAQ (reference sequence). The CDR3 covers 19 residues. The CDR3 is CASSLGLGGAKSGANVLTF. CDR3 coding DNA: TGTGCCAGCAGCTTAGGTCTGGGGGGCGCAAAATCTGGGGCCAACGTCCTGACTTTC.

The chain has TRBV20-1 and TRBJ2-1; TRBD2 agrees at 7 bases. Germline trimming cut 2 bases from V and 5 bases from J; bases unmatched to any gene: 0. The CDR3 sequence is 12 residues long. Germline V gene sequence: CDR1 DFQATT, CDR2 SNEGSKA (reference sequence). The CDR3 sequence is CSARLADNEQFF. In DNA, the CDR3 is TGCAGTGCTAGACTAGCGGACAATGAGCAGTTCTTC.

This clonotype came up a few times. The V and J genes are TRBV6-2 or TRBV6-3 and TRBJ1-5, with 7 bases aligning to TRBD1. The CDR3 covers 14 residues. Germline V gene lookup returns CDR1 MNHEY and CDR2 SVGEGT. The J segment lost 5 bases and the V segment lost 8 bases, leaving 9 bases of the junction unmatched. The CDR3 reads CASGMDRTYQPQHF. The CDR3 region has the DNA TGTGCCAGCGGGATGGACAGGACCTATCAGCCCCAGCATTTT.

As concerns this clonotype: This may be a read error, as it is one base from a much larger clone. The CDR3 region is CASSFFSGNSNQPQNF. Here the CDR3 DNA reads TGTGCCAGCAGTTTCTTTTCAGGGAATAGCAATCAGCCCCAGAATTTT. This chain uses TRBV12-3 or TRBV12-4 with TRBJ1-5; TRBD1 is a possible D gene (5 bases). The CDR3 has 16 amino acids.

This clonotype was recorded a few times. The rearrangement links TRBV6-1 to TRBJ1-4; tentative D call: TRBD1 (6 bases). Germline assignment: CDR1 MNHNS and CDR2 SASEGT. V was shortened by 2 bases and J by 7 bases, with 11 bases between the two germline ends. The CDR3 totals 14 residues. This chain's CDR3 is CASSEYSRGEKLFF. CDR3 coding DNA: TGTGCCAGCAGTGAATACAGCAGGGGTGAAAAACTGTTTTTT.

As to this clonotype: With a much larger clone just one base away, this may be a read error. V gene TRBV5-1 combines with J gene TRBJ2-7, with 8 bases fitting TRBD2. The J call could be wrong; TRBJ2-5 is a better fit for the DNA end. The CDR3 sequence is 14 residues long. Germline V gene data show CDR1 as SGHRS and CDR2 as YFSETQ. The CDR3 bases are TGCGACAGCAGCGGGGGCCCCGCCGAAGAGACCCAGTACTTC. The encoded protein is CDSSGGPAEETQYF.

The V call is TRBV18, the J call TRBJ1-1, with 10 positions matching TRBD1. Trimming cost V 1 base and J 0 bases; bases outside gene matches: 5. The CDR3 sequence is 17 residues long. Germline CDR1 and CDR2: KGHSH and LQKENI. The CDR3 reads CASSPRLGQGVNTEAFF. CDR3 coding DNA: TGTGCCAGCTCACCACGACTAGGACAGGGGGTGAACACTGAAGCTTTCTTT.

Only a few counts were recorded for this clonotype. The chain carries TRBV5-6 and TRBJ1-1, with TRBD1 as a possible D gene (6 bases). From germline, CDR1 is SGHDT and CDR2 YYEEEE. The ends were cut back, 4 bases at V and 5 bases at J, with 15 bases in the middle. The CDR3 runs 14 residues. The CDR3 sequence: CASSGTFRGTEAFF. For the CDR3, the DNA is TGTGCCAGCAGCGGGACATTCCGTGGGACTGAAGCTTTCTTT.

J is TRBJ2-2 and V is TRBV12-3 or TRBV12-4; 9 bases match TRBD1. The V gene end was trimmed by 2 bases and the J gene end by 4 bases; junction bases not matched to a gene: 5. The CDR3 length is 16 residues. CDR3 nucleotides: TGTGCCAGCAGTTTATACAGGGGGCGAGGCACCGGGGAGCTGTTTTTT. Translated, it gives CASSLYRGRGTGELFF.

About this clonotype itself: A much larger clone lies one base from this, so it may be a read error. The V gene is TRBV24-1, the J gene TRBJ2-1; unclear D gene. Germline V lookup: CDR1 KGHDR, CDR2 SFDVKD. The CDR3 totals 17 residues. Trimming removed 3 bases at V and 0 bases at J, with 14 bases between. The DNA for the CDR3 is TGTGCCACCAGTGATATATCACTGAAGGGCTCCTACAATGAGCAGTTCTTC. Protein product: CATSDISLKGSYNEQFF.